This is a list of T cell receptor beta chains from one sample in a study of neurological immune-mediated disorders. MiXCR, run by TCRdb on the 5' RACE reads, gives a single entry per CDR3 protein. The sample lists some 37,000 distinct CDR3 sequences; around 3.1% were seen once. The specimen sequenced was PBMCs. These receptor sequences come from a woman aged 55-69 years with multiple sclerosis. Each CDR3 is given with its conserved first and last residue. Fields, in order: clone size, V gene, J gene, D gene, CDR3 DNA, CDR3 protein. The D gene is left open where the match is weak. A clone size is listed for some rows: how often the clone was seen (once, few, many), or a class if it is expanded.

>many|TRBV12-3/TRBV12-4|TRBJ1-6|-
TGTGCCAGCAGGCGGACAGCCGGGGATTCACCCCTCCACTTT
CASRRTAGDSPLHF
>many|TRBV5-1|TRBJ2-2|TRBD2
TGCGCCAGCAGCTTTAGCGGGGTGAACGCCGGGGAGCTGTTTTTT
CASSFSGVNAGELFF
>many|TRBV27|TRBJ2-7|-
TGTGCCAGCAGTCTAGGGGGGCCCTTCATCGAGCAGTACTTC
CASSLGGPFIEQYF
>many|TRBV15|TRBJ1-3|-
TGTGCCACCAGCAGAGACGCCGCAGGGATGGACACCATATATTTT
CATSRDAAGMDTIYF
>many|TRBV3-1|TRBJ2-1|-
TGTGCCAGCAGCCGGGACGTCAGTGAGCAGTTCTTC
CASSRDVSEQFF
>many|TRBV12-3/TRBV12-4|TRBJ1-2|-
TGTGCCAGCAGTCCCGACAGAGGCTATGGCTACACCTTC
CASSPDRGYGYTF
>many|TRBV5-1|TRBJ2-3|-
TGCGCCAGCCAGCCGAACCTGGGGGGCGGGGCAGATACGCAGTATTTT
CASQPNLGGGADTQYF
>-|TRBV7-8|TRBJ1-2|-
TGTGCCAGCAGCTCTCGGGGCGATGGCTACACCTTC
CASSSRGDGYTF
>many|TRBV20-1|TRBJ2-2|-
TGCAGTGCTAGGAGGGGTGGTCCCGGGGAGCTGTTTTTT
CSARRGGPGELFF
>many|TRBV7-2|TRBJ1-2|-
TGTGCCAGCAGCTTAACCCCGGAGGAGGGCTACACCTTC
CASSLTPEEGYTF
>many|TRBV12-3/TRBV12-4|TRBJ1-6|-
TGTGCCAGCAGTTCACAGTCACCCCTCCACTTT
CASSSQSPLHF
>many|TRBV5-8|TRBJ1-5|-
TGTGCCAGCAGCCTTCTTGGACATCGCAATCAGCCCCAGCATTTT
CASSLLGHRNQPQHF
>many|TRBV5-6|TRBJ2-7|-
TGTGCCAGCAGCTTTATCTACGAGCAGTACTTC
CASSFIYEQYF
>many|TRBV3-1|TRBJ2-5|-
TGTGCCAGCGCCGGGACTGTAAGTTTGGATACCCAGTACTTC
CASAGTVSLDTQYF